Each of the 3 T cell receptor beta chains below was sequenced from the same sample in a study of T cells after yellow fever vaccination. TCRdb independently ran MiXCR on the 5' RACE reads; one entry per CDR3 protein. The sample has some 670,000 distinct CDR3 sequences, roughly 12% seen once; the top ten hold just under 15%. Sequenced here: PBMCs, sampled on the day of the yellow fever booster vaccination. The receptors derive from a young man who received the YFV17D yellow fever vaccine.

This rearrangement joins TRBV9 to TRBJ2-3, with D hard to call. Germline CDR1 and CDR2: SGDLS and YYNGEE. CDR3 length equals 15 residues. Trimming cost V 3 bases and J 3 bases, with 14 bases left between them. The CDR3: CASSASQWGTDTQYF. The DNA for the CDR3 is TGTGCCAGCAGCGCGTCACAATGGGGAACAGATACGCAGTATTTT.

This clonotype was recorded a few times. V and J are TRBV7-9 and TRBJ2-5; D gene uncertain. Germline CDR1 reads SEHNR; CDR2 reads FQNEAQ (reference sequence). The germline V and J ends were trimmed by 5 bases and 4 bases, with 11 bases remaining between them. This CDR3 comprises 13 residues. The CDR3 DNA reads TGTGCCAGCAGCCGGATAGACTTAGAGACCCAGTACTTC. Amino acids: CASSRIDLETQYF.

The chain employs TRBV5-4 and TRBJ2-1; TRBD1 or TRBD2 may be the D gene (5 bases each). The CDR3 is 16 residues long. Trimming stripped 0 bases from V and 6 bases from J, with 16 bases between. Germline CDR1 SGHNT, CDR2 YYREEE (reference sequence). In DNA form, the CDR3 reads TGTGCCAGCAGCTTGGTCGTGGGCCCCGGGACCAATGAGCAGTTCTTC. Protein sequence: CASSLVVGPGTNEQFF.